The 29 T cell receptor beta chains listed next were all sequenced from one sample in a study of CXCR3-negative and CXCR3-positive naive CD8 T cells. Study-wide points: CXCR3-expressing naive cells carried TRB CDR3s more hydrophobic than those of CXCR3-negative naive cells.

These receptors have no identified antigens. Libraries were UMI-labeled 5' RACE TRB cDNA. Using the 5' RACE reads, TCRdb records one entry per CDR3 protein without DNA. Recorded for this sample: about 150,000 distinct CDR3 sequences. Sequencing input: naive CXCR3+ CD8+ T cells from blood. Sample subset: CD45RO-CCR7+CD27+CD95- naive CD8+ T cells expressing CXCR3 (TNR3+). These TCRs come from a human donor in good health. Some clones in this sample may be carry-over from other donors' samples.

The chain recombines TRBV19 with TRBJ2-1. The CDR3 runs 15 residues. From germline, CDR1 is LNHDA and CDR2 SQIVND (reference sequence). CDR3 residues: CASRHSGRPYNEQFF.

This chain links TRBV11-3 with TRBJ2-1; TCRdb reports TRBD1, a call that lacks DNA to check it against. The CDR3 consists of 16 residues. The germline CDR1 and CDR2 sequences are SGHNT and YENEEA. CDR3 sequence reads: CASSADSRAQSNEQFF.

This sequence joins TRBV7-9 and TRBJ1-2. Germline assignment: CDR1 SEHNR and CDR2 FQNEAQ (reference sequence). The CDR3 is 14 residues long. CDR3 residues: CASSLAAEVDGYTF.

The J gene is TRBJ1-2, the V gene TRBV5-5. The CDR3 covers 12 residues. The germline gives CDR1 SGHKS, CDR2 YYEKEE (reference sequence). The chain's CDR3 is CASSPGDYGYTF.

The chain links TRBV19 to TRBJ1-1; TCRdb proposes TRBD1, but this gene call is untestable without DNA. Looked up from germline, CDR1 is LNHDA and CDR2 is SQIVND (reference sequence). This CDR3 is 11 amino acids long. This chain's CDR3 is CATAEGTEAFF.

The chain is built from TRBV29-1 and TRBJ2-2; the D call from TCRdb, TRBD1, cannot be confirmed without DNA. CDR1 is SQVTM, CDR2 ANQGSEA, per germline. There are 16 residues in the CDR3. The CDR3 protein is CSVRDDRGGNTGELFF.

The rearrangement links TRBV7-8 to TRBJ2-1; TCRdb's D call of TRBD1 is untestable without DNA. Germline V gives CDR1 SGHVS, CDR2 FQNEAQ. This CDR3 is built from 14 residues. Here the CDR3 reads CASTLGSGHNEQFF.

The chain joins TRBV28 to TRBJ2-1; without DNA, the TCRdb call of TRBD2 cannot be checked. CDR3 length: 17 amino acids. CDR1 and CDR2 (germline): MDHEN, SYDVKM. CDR3 loop: CASSPPIAGVPYNEQFF. Drawing the rest from reference TRBV28 and TRBJ2-1, the complete variable domain is DVKVTQSSRYLVKRTGEKVFLECVQDMDHENMFWYRQDPGLGLRLIYFSYDVKMKEKGDIPEGYSVSREKKERFSLILESASTNQTSMYLCASSPPIAGVPYNEQFFGPGTRLTVL.

V usage is TRBV20-1 and J usage is TRBJ2-1; TCRdb reports TRBD2, a call that lacks DNA to check it against. Germline V gene data show CDR1 as DFQATT and CDR2 as SNEGSKA (reference sequence). The CDR3 is made up of 12 amino acids. This CDR3 reads CSARGGPNEQFF.

The chain carries TRBV2 and TRBJ2-1; TCRdb lists TRBD2, though no DNA is available to test this call. The CDR3 contains 17 residues. The germline V gene encodes CDR1 SNHLY and CDR2 FYNNEI. CDR3 residues: CASSERLGLADFNEQFF.

J is TRBJ2-7 and V is TRBV3-1; the D gene TCRdb calls, TRBD2, cannot be checked with no DNA. Germline V CDR1 and CDR2: LGHDT, YNNKEL (reference sequence). There are 15 residues in the CDR3. CDR3 loop: CASSQGLSHQREQYF.

The V and J genes are TRBV7-6 and TRBJ2-2; checking the TCRdb D call of TRBD2 is not possible without DNA. The germline CDR1 and CDR2 sequences are SGHVS and FNYEAQ. The CDR3 extends over 14 amino acids. CDR3 residues: CASSRRLDGGELFF.

The chain has TRBV5-6 and TRBJ1-4. The CDR3 totals 12 residues. Germline V gives CDR1 SGHDT, CDR2 YYEEEE. The CDR3 loop is CASSALNEKLFF.

This chain connects TRBV23-1 to TRBJ2-1; TCRdb reports TRBD1, a call that lacks DNA to check it against. TRBV23-1 is an ORF; its function is uncertain. The CDR3 runs 15 residues. The CDR3 protein is CADSDKASSYNEQFF.

The chain joins TRBV19 to TRBJ2-3. The CDR3 consists of 12 residues. The V gene's germline CDR1 is LNHDA and CDR2 SQIVND (reference sequence). This CDR3 reads CASSIGTDTQYF.

V usage is TRBV2 and J usage is TRBJ1-2. The CDR3 runs to 14 residues. Germline V gene lookup returns CDR1 SNHLY and CDR2 FYNNEI. The CDR3 reads CASSDPDLNYGYTF. Complete variable domain (other parts from reference TRBV2 and TRBJ1-2): EPEVTQTPSHQVTQMGQEVILRCVPISNHLYFYWYRQILGQKVEFLVSFYNNEISEKSEIFDDQFSVERPDGSNFTLKIRSTKLEDSAMYFCASSDPDLNYGYTFGSGTRLTVV.

The chain has TRBV12-3 or TRBV12-4 and TRBJ2-1; with no DNA, the TCRdb D assignment of TRBD1 cannot be verified. This CDR3 has 15 amino acids. This chain's CDR3 is CASSPRWASYNEQFF.

This chain joins TRBV27 and TRBJ2-7; absent DNA, TCRdb's TRBD1 call cannot be checked. The V gene's germline CDR1 is MNHEY and CDR2 SMNVEV (reference sequence). The CDR3 is 15 residues long. This CDR3 is CASSLAGTGDYEQYF.

V usage is TRBV12-3 or TRBV12-4 and J usage is TRBJ2-1; TCRdb's D gene call, TRBD2, goes unchecked for lack of DNA. CDR3 length equals 16 residues. This chain's CDR3 is CASMPPPGGRNNEQFF.

The chain carries TRBV7-8 and TRBJ2-7; the D call from TCRdb, TRBD2, cannot be confirmed without DNA. This CDR3 is built from 15 residues. Germline CDR1 reads SGHVS; CDR2 reads FQNEAQ. CDR3 sequence reads: CASSLGRAYEYEQYF.

The V gene is TRBV2, the J gene TRBJ2-7; TCRdb selects TRBD1, and the lack of DNA leaves this call unchecked. The CDR3 sequence is 16 residues long. Germline assignment: CDR1 SNHLY and CDR2 FYNNEI. The CDR3 reads CASSAVGRRVSYEQYF.

This rearrangement joins TRBV18 to TRBJ1-2. The germline CDR1 and CDR2 sequences are KGHSH and LQKENI. The CDR3 is 14 residues long. CDR3 amino acids: CASSPPWVTYGYTF.

The chain uses TRBV7-2 and TRBJ2-5. In germline, CDR1 is SGHTA, CDR2 FQGNSA. The CDR3 spans 13 residues. Here the CDR3 reads CASSVHNQETQYF.

The chain uses TRBV7-2 and TRBJ1-2; TCRdb names TRBD1, which stays unverified in the absence of DNA. This CDR3 is built from 15 residues. From germline, CDR1 is SGHTA and CDR2 FQGNSA. The CDR3 is CASSSLMTGTYGYTF.

CDR3: CAWSVAGGLLETQYF. J is TRBJ2-5 and V is TRBV30; the TCRdb D gene call, TRBD2, has no DNA to confirm it. Germline V lookup: CDR1 GTSNPN, CDR2 SVGIG (reference sequence). CDR3 length equals 15 residues. The entire variable domain, with the rest obtained from reference TRBV30 and TRBJ2-5, is as follows: SQTIHQWPATLVQPVGSPLSLECTVEGTSNPNLYWYRQAAGRGLQLLFYSVGIGQISSEVPQNLSASRPQDRQFILSSKKLLLSDSGFYLCAWSVAGGLLETQYFGPGTRLLVL.

The V call is TRBV7-3, the J call TRBJ2-7; there is no DNA to check the TCRdb D call of TRBD1. This CDR3 is built from 15 residues. Germline values: CDR1 SGHTA, CDR2 FQGTGA. The CDR3 is CASSFGQGRTYEQYF.

This chain joins TRBV4-1 and TRBJ2-3; without DNA, the TCRdb call of TRBD2 cannot be checked. CDR3 length equals 16 residues. Germline V lookup: CDR1 MGHRA, CDR2 YSYEKL. The CDR3 protein is CASSQVANLPTDTQYF.

The chain couples TRBV27 to TRBJ1-2; checking the TCRdb D call of TRBD1 is not possible without DNA. The CDR3 sequence is 14 residues long. The germline V gene has CDR1 MNHEY and CDR2 SMNVEV (reference sequence). The CDR3: CASSPRGANYGYTF.

The gene calls are TRBV5-1 and TRBJ2-1; TCRdb's D call, TRBD1, is unchecked because there is no DNA. The CDR3 contains 14 residues. Per the germline V gene, CDR1 is SGHRS and CDR2 is YFSETQ. The CDR3 sequence: CASSFSTEYNEQFF.